The 17 T cell receptor beta chains reported below all come from one sample, sequenced in a study of blood T cell repertoires in COVID-19. Generated by immunoSEQ multiplex PCR, the TCRdb table keeps only in-frame clones and is missing some. The repertoire consists of 100,000 to 150,000 clones, with 70% to 85% occurring once and the leading ten covering roughly 17%. The sample consisted of peripheral blood. These TCRs come from an elderly woman with acute or convalescent COVID-19.

The chain joins TRBV15 to TRBJ2-6; D perhaps matches TRBD1 (5 bases). V lost 8 bases to trimming and J lost 0 bases, with 8 bases between them. Germline values: CDR1 LNHNV, CDR2 YYDKDF (reference sequence). This CDR3 comprises 14 residues. The CDR3 loop reads CATAGLSGANVLTF. The CDR3 bases are TGTGCCACCGCAGGGCTCTCTGGGGCCAACGTCCTGACTTTC.

The chain couples TRBV6-6 to TRBJ2-5, with D tentatively TRBD2 (5 bases). V gave up 4 bases and J gave up 5 bases, with 20 bases separating them. CDR3 length equals 16 residues. Looked up from germline, CDR1 is MNHNY and CDR2 is SVGAGI (reference sequence). The chain's CDR3 is CASSSSSGPFGETQYF. The CDR3 nucleotides read TGTGCCAGCAGTTCCTCAAGCGGACCTTTCGGGGAGACCCAGTACTTC.

The chain combines TRBV4-1 with TRBJ1-2; maybe TRBD1 (5 bases). Germline assignment: CDR1 MGHRA and CDR2 YSYEKL. The CDR3 loop spans 16 amino acids. Trimming cost V 0 bases and J 1 base, with 12 bases left between them. The CDR3 DNA is TGCGCCAGCAGCCAAGATCCAGGGATGATTAACTATGGCTACACCTTC. It is translated as CASSQDPGMINYGYTF.

This chain joins TRBV4-3 and TRBJ2-3, with 9 bases that match TRBD1. V dropped 0 bases and J dropped 3; count of bases not matched to a gene: 19. Germline CDR1 and CDR2: LGHNA and YSLEER. The CDR3 length is 21 residues. The CDR3 spells CASSQEATGTGSLASTDTQYF. The DNA of the CDR3 is TGCGCCAGCAGCCAAGAGGCGACCGGGACAGGGTCCCTAGCAAGTACAGATACGCAGTATTTT.

J is TRBJ1-1 and V is TRBV18, with TRBD1 matching 9 bases. CDR3 length equals 15 residues. CDR1 KGHSH and CDR2 LQKENI come from the germline V gene. The junction had 9 bases not matched to a gene; V was cut back by 5 bases and J by 5 bases. Here the CDR3 reads CASSVPGQGGTEAFF. The CDR3 DNA is TGTGCCAGCTCAGTCCCGGGACAGGGTGGAACTGAAGCTTTCTTT.

In this sample, this clone turned up once. V is TRBV9 and J is TRBJ2-7; D uncertain. There are 13 residues in the CDR3. With 4 bases removed from V and 1 base from J, the gap between germline ends came to 9 bases. Germline assignment: CDR1 SGDLS and CDR2 YYNGEE. CDR3 residues: CASSPPRSYEQYF. The CDR3 DNA reads TGTGCCAGCAGCCCCCCGAGGTCCTACGAGCAGTACTTC.

The V and J genes are TRBV3-1 (or the pseudogene TRBV3-2) and TRBJ1-1; D uncertain. Trimming removed 5 bases at V and 5 bases at J, with 12 bases between. The CDR3 sequence is 13 residues long. Germline V gene sequence: CDR1 LGHDT, CDR2 YNNKEL (reference sequence). Written as DNA, the CDR3 is TGTGCCAGCAGCGGATTCGGGGATACTGAAGCTTTCTTT. Amino acids: CASSGFGDTEAFF.

This clone was recorded a few times. This rearrangement joins TRBV9 to TRBJ2-1; 10 bases line up with TRBD2. The length of the CDR3 is 16 residues. J lost 0 bases, V lost 3 bases, and 3 bases had no gene match. Germline lookup yields CDR1 SGDLS and CDR2 YYNGEE. For the CDR3, the DNA is TGTGCCAGCAGCGCCGGACTAGCGGTCTCCTACAATGAGCAGTTCTTC. This codes for CASSAGLAVSYNEQFF.

This chain uses TRBV11-2 with TRBJ2-5; 12 bases are a match to TRBD2. This CDR3 comprises 18 residues. The J segment lost 5 bases and the V segment lost 1 base, leaving 11 bases of the junction unmatched. From germline, CDR1 is SGHAT and CDR2 FQNNGV. CDR3 sequence reads: CASSLVVLAGGRGETQYF. DNA of the CDR3: TGTGCCAGCAGCTTAGTCGTACTAGCGGGGGGCCGGGGGGAGACCCAGTACTTC.

The genes are TRBV7-2 and TRBJ1-6; TRBD1 matches at 7 bases. Germline values: CDR1 SGHTA, CDR2 FQGNSA. This CDR3 comprises 16 residues. V dropped 1 base and J dropped 8; count of bases not matched to a gene: 8. The CDR3 sequence: CASSLDLTGTDSPLHF. The DNA for the CDR3 is TGTGCCAGCAGCTTAGATTTGACGGGGACAGATTCACCCCTCCACTTT. Full variable domain (remainder filled in from reference TRBV7-2 and TRBJ1-6): GAGVSQSPSNKVTEKGKDVELRCDPISGHTALYWYRQSLGQGLEFLIYFQGNSAPDKSGLPSDRFSAERTGGSVSTLTIQRTQQEDSAVYLCASSLDLTGTDSPLHFGNGTRLTVT.

V is TRBV6-5 and J is TRBJ1-2; 7 nucleotides agree with TRBD1. With 5 bases clipped from V and 8 bases from J, the junction kept 8 bases outside the gene matches. This CDR3 is 13 amino acids long. The germline V gene encodes CDR1 MNHEY and CDR2 SVGAGI. CDR3: CASSLQGMGGYTF. The CDR3 DNA is TGTGCCAGCAGTCTACAGGGGATGGGCGGCTACACCTTC.

This chain links TRBV10-3 with TRBJ2-2; 8 bases align to TRBD1. The CDR3 sequence is 13 residues long. The ends lost 10 bases at V and 3 bases at J; junction bases unmatched: 4. Per germline, CDR1 ENHRY and CDR2 SYGVKD. CDR3 nucleotide sequence: TGTGCCACCTCGGACAGGGACACCGGGGAGCTGTTTTTT. Encoded protein: CATSDRDTGELFF.

The gene calls are TRBV6-6 and TRBJ2-5; tentative D call: TRBD2 (7 bases). Trimming left V 2 bases short and J 13 bases short, with 20 bases between. CDR1 and CDR2 from the germline V gene are MNHNY and SVGAGI (reference sequence). The CDR3 extends over 14 amino acids. The CDR3 nucleotides read TGTGCCAGCAGTTACGGGGAAGGGGGGGCGGTGGGGTACTTC. Amino acid sequence: CASSYGEGGAVGYF.

This sequence joins TRBV7-2 and TRBJ1-3, with 9 positions matching TRBD1. After removal of 2 bases from V and 3 bases from J, the junction contained 5 bases not matched to a gene. The CDR3 extends over 16 amino acids. Per germline, CDR1 SGHTA and CDR2 FQGNSA. CDR3 nucleotides: TGTGCCAGCAGCTTAACAAAGGGACAGGGTGGAAACACCATATATTTT. Encoded protein: CASSLTKGQGGNTIYF.

This chain uses TRBV2 with TRBJ2-7, with 11 bases that match TRBD1. Per germline, CDR1 SNHLY and CDR2 FYNNEI. The CDR3 runs 16 residues. V dropped 6 bases and J dropped 2; count of bases not matched to a gene: 9. CDR3 region: CASSAGTGGKTYEQYF. For the CDR3, the DNA is TGTGCCAGCAGCGCTGGGACAGGGGGGAAGACCTACGAGCAGTACTTC.

J is TRBJ1-5 and V is TRBV24-1; 8 bases align to TRBD1. The V and J ends lost 9 bases and 7 bases, in that order; junction bases with no gene match: 7. CDR1 and CDR2 from the germline V gene are KGHDR and SFDVKD. The CDR3 is 13 amino acids. The chain's CDR3 is CATSQGAGQPQHF. CDR3 coding DNA: TGTGCCACCTCGCAGGGGGCAGGACAGCCCCAGCATTTT.

This clone has a handful of counts. The CDR3 loop reads CASSQIWAGAPNNEQFF. For the CDR3, the DNA is TGCGCCAGCAGCCAAATCTGGGCGGGGGCCCCCAACAATGAGCAGTTCTTC. The chain joins TRBV4-3 to TRBJ2-1; D is perhaps TRBD2 (7 bases). Germline V gene sequence: CDR1 LGHNA, CDR2 YSLEER. Between the trimmed V and J ends, which lost 2 bases and 5 bases, there was a span of 19 bases. The CDR3 contains 17 residues.